The 32 T cell receptor beta chains given below trace back to one sample, sequenced in a study of CDR3 diversity in severe acne. TCRdb re-analysed the PCR reads in MiXCR, keeping a single row per CDR3 protein. The sample lists tens of thousands of distinct CDR3 sequences, about half occurring once. The sample consisted of blood. Receptors originate from a male donor with severe acne vulgaris.

In this sample, this clonotype turned up many times. Possible read error: a much larger clone is one base away. The CDR3 end shows no conserved phenylalanine or tryptophan, and so a read error is likely. CDR3 protein: CSVRTSYEQYS. DNA of the CDR3: TGCAGCGTTAGAACCTCCTACGAGCAGTACTCC. The chain is built from TRBV29-1 and TRBJ2-7; unclear D gene. CDR1 and CDR2 from the germline V gene are SQVTM and ANQGSEA. Trimming shortened V by 5 bases and J by 0 bases, and 5 bases separated the two germline ends. The CDR3 spans 11 residues.

The chain joins TRBV5-5 to TRBJ2-1; TRBD2 matches 9 bases. CDR3 size: 20 residues. J was trimmed by 0 bases and V by 0 bases; bases with no gene match: 13. CDR1 and CDR2 from the germline V gene are SGHKS and YYEKEE (reference sequence). This CDR3 reads CASSLVGGARLADSYNEQFF. DNA for the CDR3: TGTGCCAGCAGCTTGGTAGGGGGGGCCAGACTAGCGGACTCCTACAATGAGCAGTTCTTC.

The rearrangement links TRBV2 to TRBJ2-2; 9 bases are shared with TRBD1. V was pared by 8 bases and J by 7 bases, with 38 bases of the junction left unmatched. This CDR3 spans 24 amino acids. The germline V gene has CDR1 SNHLY and CDR2 FYNNEI. CDR3 sequence (DNA): TGTGCCAGCCAACCCGGACAGGGGACGCCCACCTACGAGCAGTACGGGAAACCGAACGGGGAGCTGTTTTTT. It encodes CASQPGQGTPTYEQYGKPNGELFF.

In its sample, this clonotype was seen many times. The CDR3: CASSFQGFYTGELFF. The CDR3 DNA follows: TGTGCCAGCAGTTTTCAAGGGTTCTACACCGGGGAGCTGTTTTTT. V and J are TRBV12-3 or TRBV12-4 and TRBJ2-2, with unresolved D. The CDR3 length is 15 residues. With 3 bases removed from V and 3 bases from J, the gap between germline ends came to 11 bases.

This clonotype occurred once. The chain is built from TRBV29-1 and TRBJ2-7, with TRBD1 as a possible D gene (8 bases). The CDR3 sequence is 16 residues long. In germline, CDR1 is SQVTM, CDR2 ANQGSEA. The V and J ends lost 3 bases and 0 bases respectively, with 18 bases between them. CDR3 loop: CSVDGGRQGSSYEQYF. The CDR3 DNA reads as TGCAGCGTTGATGGCGGGAGACAGGGGAGCTCCTACGAGCAGTACTTC.

The rearrangement joins TRBV29-1 to TRBJ1-2; a weak D match, TRBD1 (5 bases). Germline V gene lookup returns CDR1 SQVTM and CDR2 ANQGSEA. This CDR3 is 14 amino acids long. The germline V and J ends were trimmed by 5 bases and 1 base, with 14 bases remaining between them. In DNA, the CDR3 is TGCAGCGTTCGAGGGGACGGAATTAACTATGGCTACACCTTC. This codes for CSVRGDGINYGYTF.

The rearrangement links TRBV9 to TRBJ1-2; TRBD1 agrees at 8 bases. Unmatched junction bases numbered 13, after V lost 5 bases and J lost 4 bases. The CDR3 sequence is 16 residues long. The V gene's germline CDR1 is SGDLS and CDR2 YYNGEE. The CDR3 bases are TGTGCCAGCAGTTTCGACCCACGGACAGGGCGCTATGGCTACACCTTC. Protein sequence: CASSFDPRTGRYGYTF.

This clonotype has a count of ten or more. The gene calls are TRBV9 and TRBJ2-3; 7 bases are a match to TRBD2. Germline CDR1 reads SGDLS; CDR2 reads YYNGEE. The CDR3 contains 15 residues. V dropped 4 bases and J dropped 2; count of bases not matched to a gene: 7. The CDR3 DNA sequence: TGTGCCAGCAGCATGACCGGGACTAACACAGATACGCAGTATTTT. Its protein is CASSMTGTNTDTQYF.

In the case of this clonotype: The DNA is left out, because the CDR3 cannot be placed on it with certainty; the CDR3 is given as TCRdb lists it. The chain links TRBV10-3 to TRBJ1-2; TRBD1 was called by the table and not checked on the DNA. The CDR3 sequence runs 20 residues, both termini included. Per the germline V gene, CDR1 is ENHRY and CDR2 is SYGVKD. CDR3 in amino acids: CAISEEGDRGYTEAFFGYTF.

This clonotype was found many times. The V and J genes are TRBV4-1 and TRBJ2-7; no definite D call. The CDR3 consists of 15 residues. CDR1 and CDR2 (germline): MGHRA, YSYEKL. With 0 bases removed from V and 3 bases from J, the gap between germline ends came to 12 bases. CDR3 loop: CASSQDFARSYEQYV. The CDR3 DNA reads as TGCGCCAGCAGCCAAGACTTTGCTCGGAGCTACGAGCAGTACGTC.

Details on this clonotype: As the CDR3 is not closed by the conserved phenylalanine or tryptophan, this likely results from a read error. V gene TRBV7-2 combines with J gene TRBJ2-7; TRBD2 agrees at 9 bases. This CDR3 comprises 15 residues. CDR1 is SGHTA, CDR2 FQGNSA, per germline. The CDR3 nucleotides read TGTGCCGGCAGCATCGCGCGGGGGGGAGGGTACGAGCAGTACCTC. Translation gives CAGSIARGGGYEQYL.

This clonotype was picked up many times. The V gene is TRBV19, the J gene TRBJ2-6; D possibly corresponds to TRBD1 (6 bases). V was cut by 8 bases and J by 0 bases, with 8 bases left in between. Germline CDR1 is LNHDA and CDR2 is SQIVND (reference sequence). CDR3 length: 14 residues. The CDR3 spells CASGQTSGANVLTF. CDR3 nucleotides: TGTGCCAGTGGACAGACCTCTGGGGCCAACGTCCTGACTTTC.

The CDR3 loop reads CASSLVAGGGETQYF. The CDR3 DNA is TGTGCCAGCAGCTTAGTAGCGGGAGGAGGAGAGACCCAGTACTTC. The chain joins TRBV7-2 to TRBJ2-5; 10 bases are a match to TRBD2. Germline V lookup: CDR1 SGHTA, CDR2 FQGNSA. The J segment lost 4 bases and the V segment lost 1 base, leaving 3 bases of the junction unmatched. The CDR3 covers 15 residues. The full variable domain, with the rest looked up from reference TRBV7-2 and TRBJ2-5, is GAGVSQSPSNKVTEKGKDVELRCDPISGHTALYWYRQSLGQGLEFLIYFQGNSAPDKSGLPSDRFSAERTGGSVSTLTIQRTQQEDSAVYLCASSLVAGGGETQYFGPGTRLLVL.

Regarding this clonotype: This may be a read error: a much more frequent sequence differs by one nucleotide. The rearrangement uses TRBV4-2 and TRBJ2-7; 11 bases are shared with TRBD2. The CDR3 is 17 residues long. The germline V gene encodes CDR1 LGHNA and CDR2 YNFKEQ. The CDR3 DNA follows: TGTGCCAACAGCCAAGGGGGCACGGGACTAGCGGCCTACGAGCAGTACTTC. This gives the protein CANSQGGTGLAAYEQYF.

This clonotype was detected once. V usage is TRBV19 and J usage is TRBJ1-5; D might be TRBD1 (5 bases). In germline, CDR1 is LNHDA, CDR2 SQIVND (reference sequence). The CDR3 has 13 amino acids. Trimming removed 3 bases at V and 4 bases at J, with 7 bases between. The CDR3 DNA reads as TGTGCCAGTAGTATCAAGGGGAATCAGCCCCAGCATTTT. The encoded protein is CASSIKGNQPQHF.

The chain joins TRBV20-1 to TRBJ2-1; 10 bases are shared with TRBD2. This CDR3 region has 13 residues. Trimming removed 5 bases from V and 5 bases from J; junction bases left unmatched: 3. Germline values: CDR1 DFQATT, CDR2 SNEGSKA (reference sequence). In DNA, the CDR3 is TGCAGTGCTCGGCTAGCGGGAGACAATGAGCAGTTCTTC. Amino acids: CSARLAGDNEQFF.

V usage is TRBV6-1 and J usage is TRBJ1-5; TRBD1 agrees at 8 bases. This CDR3 comprises 15 residues. The V and J ends lost 8 bases and 5 bases, in that order; junction bases with no gene match: 11. Germline V gene lookup returns CDR1 MNHNS and CDR2 SASEGT. The CDR3 DNA reads as TGTGCCAGCGATAGGACAGGGTCGGTTTATCAGCCCCAGCATTTT. It codes for CASDRTGSVYQPQHF.

This clonotype came up many times. The chain carries TRBV19 and TRBJ1-2; 8 bases match TRBD1. Trimming at V came to 5 bases and at J to 11 bases, leaving 13 bases not matched to a gene. CDR3 length: 14 residues. Germline CDR1 is LNHDA and CDR2 is SQIVND (reference sequence). CDR3 residues: CASSLQGQAVRYTF. The CDR3 nucleotides are TGTGCCAGTAGTTTACAGGGACAGGCGGTACGTTACACCTTC.

The chain links TRBV12-3 or TRBV12-4 to TRBJ1-4; unclear D gene. The CDR3 totals 12 residues. V lost 5 bases and J lost 9, with 10 bases in between. Written as DNA, the CDR3 is TGTGCCAGCAGTCCAAAAAAAAAAAAACTGTTTTTT. It yields the protein CASSPKKKKLFF.

This clonotype is medium-sized within its sample. The CDR3 DNA is TGTGCCAGCAGCCTACAGACGTTCTATGGCTACACCTTC. Translation gives CASSLQTFYGYTF. This rearrangement joins TRBV7-9 to TRBJ1-2; the D is unclear. The CDR3 totals 13 residues. V lost 5 bases to trimming and J lost 4 bases, with 11 bases between them. The germline V gene encodes CDR1 SEHNR and CDR2 FQNEAQ (reference sequence).

The chain carries TRBV6-5 and TRBJ1-2; weak D call: TRBD1 (6 bases). Between the trimmed V and J ends, which lost 5 bases and 7 bases, there was a span of 14 bases. Looked up from germline, CDR1 is MNHEY and CDR2 is SVGAGI. CDR3 length: 13 residues. CDR3 sequence: CASSNSGGGGYTF. Written as DNA, the CDR3 is TGTGCCAGCAGTAATAGCGGGGGCGGTGGCTACACCTTC.

At least ten counts were recorded for this clonotype. The chain combines TRBV20-1 with TRBJ1-3; no clear D. Germline V gives CDR1 DFQATT, CDR2 SNEGSKA (reference sequence). V gave up 4 bases and J gave up 0 bases, with 7 bases separating them. This CDR3 region has 13 residues. The CDR3: CSATEDSGNTIYF. The CDR3 nucleotides read TGCAGTGCTACCGAGGACTCTGGAAACACCATATATTTT.

At least ten counts were recorded for this clonotype. The V gene is TRBV20-1, the J gene TRBJ1-1, with a weak D call TRBD1 (6 bases). Trimming left V 6 bases short and J 3 bases short, with 14 bases between. The length of the CDR3 is 13 residues. Germline V gene data show CDR1 as DFQATT and CDR2 as SNEGSKA (reference sequence). CDR3 protein: CSALRGADTEAFF. CDR3 DNA sequence: TGCAGTGCCTTACGGGGGGCAGACACTGAAGCTTTCTTT.

V and J are TRBV7-3 and TRBJ2-5; 12 nucleotides agree with TRBD2. CDR1 SGHTA and CDR2 FQGTGA come from the germline V gene. There are 15 residues in the CDR3. The V segment lost 5 bases and the J segment 4 bases; nucleotides outside the gene matches: 5. The CDR3 spells CASSATSGSVETQYF. The DNA of the CDR3 is TGTGCCAGCAGCGCGACTAGCGGGAGTGTAGAGACCCAGTACTTC.

This clonotype was counted many times. This chain uses TRBV2 with TRBJ1-4; 9 bases agree with TRBD1. The CDR3 is made up of 16 amino acids. V was clipped by 5 bases and J by 4 bases; unmatched bases: 8. Germline-derived CDR1 and CDR2 are SNHLY and FYNNEI. The CDR3 coding sequence is TGTGCCAGCAGTTCAAGCGGGACAGGGATTAATGAAAAACTGTTTTTT. Encoded protein: CASSSSGTGINEKLFF.

V and J are TRBV2 and TRBJ1-1; D is perhaps TRBD1 (5 bases). The CDR3 has 10 residues. CDR1 SNHLY and CDR2 FYNNEI come from the germline V gene. Trimming stripped 9 bases from V and 6 bases from J, with 8 bases between. CDR3: CASTTAEAFF. The DNA for the CDR3 is TGTGCCAGTACGACAGCTGAAGCTTTCTTT.

The V call is TRBV12-3 or TRBV12-4, the J call TRBJ2-6, with D possibly being TRBD1 (6 bases). The CDR3 loop spans 14 amino acids. The germline V and J ends were trimmed by 3 bases and 3 bases, with 6 bases remaining between them. The CDR3 region is CASSFRGGANVLTF. The CDR3 bases are TGTGCCAGCAGTTTCAGGGGTGGGGCCAACGTCCTGACTTTC.

This clonotype was picked up a small number of times. The V and J genes are TRBV19 and TRBJ1-1, with unresolved D. Trimming shortened V by 3 bases and J by 4 bases, and 6 bases separated the two germline ends. In germline, CDR1 is LNHDA, CDR2 SQIVND (reference sequence). There are 12 residues in the CDR3. The CDR3 sequence is CASSIGVTEAFF. The CDR3 DNA reads as TGTGCCAGTAGTATCGGGGTCACTGAAGCTTTCTTT.

This clonotype was observed at least ten times. The rearrangement links TRBV7-2 to TRBJ2-5; D is uncertain. The germline gives CDR1 SGHTA, CDR2 FQGNSA. CDR3 size: 13 residues. V lost 5 bases, J lost 2 bases, and 9 bases lay in between. CDR3 DNA: TGTGCCAGCAGCCAGCAATGGCAAGAGACCCAGTACTTC. It yields the protein CASSQQWQETQYF.

V and J are TRBV20-1 and TRBJ2-1; 8 nucleotides match TRBD2. Trimming at V came to 6 bases and at J to 6 bases, leaving 7 bases not matched to a gene. The CDR3 covers 13 residues. Per the germline V gene, CDR1 is DFQATT and CDR2 is SNEGSKA (reference sequence). The CDR3, as DNA: TGCAGTGCCGTTAGCGGGATAAGCAATGAGCAGTTCTTC. Its translation: CSAVSGISNEQFF.

About this clonotype: One end of the junction varies from germline; a read error may be responsible. This rearrangement joins TRBV10-3 to TRBJ1-2, with D perhaps matching TRBD1 (5 bases). The germline CDR1 and CDR2 sequences are ENHRY and SYGVKD. The CDR3 runs to 10 residues. CDR3 residues: CAISGTRTAF. For the CDR3, the DNA is TGTGCCATCAGTGGGACACGGACGGCCTTC.

The CDR3 here is CSAPLPSGRAGTDTQYF. CDR3 nucleotide sequence: TGCAGTGCGCCTCTCCCTAGCGGGAGGGCCGGCACAGATACGCAGTATTTT. V and J are TRBV20-1 and TRBJ2-3, with 12 bases fitting TRBD2. The germline V gene has CDR1 DFQATT and CDR2 SNEGSKA (reference sequence). The CDR3 covers 17 residues. The ends lost 6 bases at V and 1 base at J; junction bases unmatched: 11.